The 8 T cell receptor beta chains given below trace back to one sample, sequenced in a study of graft-versus-host responses after intestinal transplantation. Using immunoSEQ multiplex PCR, the repertoire was profiled, and TCRdb retains in-frame clones only, with some absent. This table holds about 23,000 clones, more than 90% found once. Specimen: PBMCs, collected roughly 41 days after intestinal transplant. The receptors were gathered from a human patient who received an intestinal transplant, so some T cells may come from the graft donor.

The J gene is TRBJ2-5, the V gene TRBV9; D is ambiguous. This CDR3 region has 17 residues. Germline V CDR1 and CDR2: SGDLS, YYNGEE. Trimming stripped 0 bases from V and 5 bases from J, with 20 bases between. This chain's CDR3 is CASSVEDSLTHPETQYF. Written as DNA, the CDR3 is TGTGCCAGCAGCGTAGAAGATAGTCTGACCCACCCGGAGACCCAGTACTTC.

The CDR3 here is CASSVVPGSYEQYF. CDR3 in DNA: TGTGCCAGCAGCGTAGTCCCGGGTTCCTACGAGCAGTACTTC. The V call is TRBV9, the J call TRBJ2-7; D gene unclear. Germline V CDR1 and CDR2: SGDLS, YYNGEE. Trimming shortened V by 0 bases and J by 1 base, and 8 bases separated the two germline ends. The CDR3 runs 14 residues.

V usage is TRBV21-1 and J usage is TRBJ2-3; whether TRBD1, the table's D call, matches the DNA was not checked. TRBV21-1 is described as a pseudogene. CDR3 length: 18 amino acids. CDR3 DNA sequence: TGTGCCAGCAGCAATAATCGACAGGGGTCTTCAAGCACAGATACGCAGTATTTT. Its translation is CASSNNRQGSSSTDTQYF.

This chain uses TRBV6-5 with TRBJ2-7; the D gene is possibly TRBD2 (6 bases). Trimming shortened V by 3 bases and J by 4 bases, and 16 bases separated the two germline ends. Germline assignment: CDR1 MNHEY and CDR2 SVGAGI. The CDR3 consists of 15 residues. In DNA, the CDR3 is TGTGCCAGCAGTTATCATTCCCCCGGGGGTTACGAGCAGTACTTC. It encodes CASSYHSPGGYEQYF.

V gene TRBV10-3 combines with J gene TRBJ2-2; TRBD2 matches at 11 bases. The V segment lost 2 bases and the J segment 7 bases; nucleotides outside the gene matches: 6. The CDR3 has 16 amino acids. The germline CDR1 and CDR2 sequences are ENHRY and SYGVKD. CDR3 residues: CAISELAGGVGGELFF. The CDR3 bases are TGTGCCATCAGTGAGCTAGCGGGAGGTGTCGGCGGGGAGCTGTTTTTT.

This sequence joins TRBV5-1 and TRBJ2-1; 9 nucleotides match TRBD1. V was clipped by 2 bases and J by 3 bases; unmatched bases: 3. This CDR3 is built from 15 residues. CDR1 and CDR2 (germline): SGHRS, YFSETQ. For the CDR3, the DNA is TGCGCCAGCAGCTTCCGGGACAGGGACTACAATGAGCAGTTCTTC. Amino acid sequence: CASSFRDRDYNEQFF.

This chain connects TRBV9 to TRBJ2-1; 15 nucleotides line up with TRBD2. This CDR3 has 16 residues. CDR1 and CDR2 (germline): SGDLS, YYNGEE. The V segment lost 5 bases and the J segment 6 bases; nucleotides outside the gene matches: 6. The CDR3 spells CASSGLAGGPSNEQFF. The CDR3 region has the DNA TGTGCCAGCAGTGGACTAGCGGGAGGGCCTAGCAATGAGCAGTTCTTC.

The genes are TRBV18 and TRBJ2-3, with TRBD1 matching over 7 bases. Germline V lookup: CDR1 KGHSH, CDR2 LQKENI. The CDR3 spans 15 residues. V lost 5 bases to trimming and J lost 1 base; unmatched junction nucleotides: 6. The CDR3 DNA reads as TGTGCCAGCTCATCACAGGGGCTTCGCACAGATACGCAGTATTTT. This gives the protein CASSSQGLRTDTQYF.